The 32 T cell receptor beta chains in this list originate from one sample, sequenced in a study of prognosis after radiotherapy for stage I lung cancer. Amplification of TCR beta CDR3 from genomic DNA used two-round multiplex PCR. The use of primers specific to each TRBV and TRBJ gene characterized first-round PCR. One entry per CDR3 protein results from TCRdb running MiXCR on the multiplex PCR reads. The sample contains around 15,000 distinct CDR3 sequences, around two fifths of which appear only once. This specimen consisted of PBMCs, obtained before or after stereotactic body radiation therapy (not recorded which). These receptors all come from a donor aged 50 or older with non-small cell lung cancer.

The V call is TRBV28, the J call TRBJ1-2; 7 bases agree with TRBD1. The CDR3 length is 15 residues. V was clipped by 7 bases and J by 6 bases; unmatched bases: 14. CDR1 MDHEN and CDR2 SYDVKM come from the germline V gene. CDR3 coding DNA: TGTGCCAGCAATGGCCCCTGGACAGGCCTTCATGGCTACACCTTC. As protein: CASNGPWTGLHGYTF.

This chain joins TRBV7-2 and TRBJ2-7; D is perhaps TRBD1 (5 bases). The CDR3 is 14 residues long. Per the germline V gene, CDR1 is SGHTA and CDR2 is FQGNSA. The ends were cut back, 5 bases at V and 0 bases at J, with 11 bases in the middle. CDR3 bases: TGTGCCAGCAGCCGACAGACAAGCTCCTACGAGCAGTACTTC. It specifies CASSRQTSSYEQYF.

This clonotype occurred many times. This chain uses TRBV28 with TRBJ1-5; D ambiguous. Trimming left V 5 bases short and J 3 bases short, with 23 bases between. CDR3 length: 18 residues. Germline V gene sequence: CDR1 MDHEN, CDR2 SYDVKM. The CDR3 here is CASSPQPRPAKVNQPQHF. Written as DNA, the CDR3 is TGTGCCAGCAGTCCACAACCCCGGCCCGCGAAGGTCAATCAGCCCCAGCATTTT. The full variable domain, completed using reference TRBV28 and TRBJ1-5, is DVKVTQSSRYLVKRTGEKVFLECVQDMDHENMFWYRQDPGLGLRLIYFSYDVKMKEKGDIPEGYSVSREKKERFSLILESASTNQTSMYLCASSPQPRPAKVNQPQHFGDGTRLSIL.

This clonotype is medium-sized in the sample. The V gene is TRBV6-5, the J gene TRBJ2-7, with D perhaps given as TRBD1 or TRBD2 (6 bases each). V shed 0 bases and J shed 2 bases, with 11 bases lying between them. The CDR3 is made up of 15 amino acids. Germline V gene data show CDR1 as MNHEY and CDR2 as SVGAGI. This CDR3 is CASSYSGGGPYEQYF. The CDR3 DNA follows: TGTGCCAGCAGTTACTCCGGGGGCGGACCCTACGAGCAGTACTTC.

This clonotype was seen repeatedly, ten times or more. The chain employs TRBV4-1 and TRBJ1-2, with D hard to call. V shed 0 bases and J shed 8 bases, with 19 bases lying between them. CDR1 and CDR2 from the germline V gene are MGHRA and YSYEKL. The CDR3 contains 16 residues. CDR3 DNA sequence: TGCGCCAGCAGCCAAGATCTAGGAGGAAGGGTCGGGGGCTACACCTTC. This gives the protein CASSQDLGGRVGGYTF.

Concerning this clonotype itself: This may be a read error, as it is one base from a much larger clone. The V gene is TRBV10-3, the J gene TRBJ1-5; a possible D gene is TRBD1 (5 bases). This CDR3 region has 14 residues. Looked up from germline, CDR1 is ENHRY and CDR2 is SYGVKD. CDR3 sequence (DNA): TGTGCCATCAGTGAAGTGGTAGGGACCCAGCCCCTGCATTTT. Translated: CAISEVVGTQPLHF.

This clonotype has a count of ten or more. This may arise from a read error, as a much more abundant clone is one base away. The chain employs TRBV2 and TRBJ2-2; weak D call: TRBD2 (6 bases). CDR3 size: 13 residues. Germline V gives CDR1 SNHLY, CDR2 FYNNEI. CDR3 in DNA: TGTGCCAGCGGCGGACTGAACACCGGGGGGCTGTTTTTT. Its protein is CASGGLNTGGLFF.

The CDR3 nucleotides read TGTGCCAGCAGCCCGGGACAGGGTAGCTACGAGCAGTACTTC. Translated: CASSPGQGSYEQYF. The rearrangement joins TRBV12-3 or TRBV12-4 to TRBJ2-7, with 9 bases fitting TRBD1. This CDR3 is 14 amino acids long. The junction had 6 bases not matched to a gene; V was cut back by 6 bases and J by 3 bases.

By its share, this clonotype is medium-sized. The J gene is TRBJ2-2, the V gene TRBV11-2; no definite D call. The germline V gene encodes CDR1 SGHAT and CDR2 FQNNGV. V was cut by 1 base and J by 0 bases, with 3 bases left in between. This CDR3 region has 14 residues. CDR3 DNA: TGTGCCAGCAGCTTAGCATCGAACACCGGGGAGCTGTTTTTT. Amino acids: CASSLASNTGELFF.

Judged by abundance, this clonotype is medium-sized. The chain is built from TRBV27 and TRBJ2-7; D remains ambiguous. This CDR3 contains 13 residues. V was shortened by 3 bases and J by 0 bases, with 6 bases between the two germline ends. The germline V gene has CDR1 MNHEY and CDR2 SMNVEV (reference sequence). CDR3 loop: CASSFRSSYEQYF. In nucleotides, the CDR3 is TGTGCCAGCAGTTTCAGGAGCTCCTACGAGCAGTACTTC.

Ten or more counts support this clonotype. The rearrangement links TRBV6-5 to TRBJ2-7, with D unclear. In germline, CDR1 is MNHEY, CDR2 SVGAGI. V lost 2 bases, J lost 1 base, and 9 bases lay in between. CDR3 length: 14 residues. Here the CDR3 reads CASSYGVASYEQYF. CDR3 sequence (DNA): TGTGCCAGCAGTTACGGGGTGGCGTCCTACGAGCAGTACTTC.

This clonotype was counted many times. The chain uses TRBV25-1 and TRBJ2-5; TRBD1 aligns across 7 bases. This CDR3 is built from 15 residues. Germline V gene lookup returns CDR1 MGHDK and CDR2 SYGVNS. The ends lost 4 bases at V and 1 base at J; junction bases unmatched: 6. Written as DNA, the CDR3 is TGTGCCAGCAGTGCCTCGACAGGGCCCCAAGAGACCCAGTACTTC. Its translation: CASSASTGPQETQYF. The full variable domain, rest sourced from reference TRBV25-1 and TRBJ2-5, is EADIYQTPRYLVIGTGKKITLECSQTMGHDKMYWYQQDPGMELHLIHYSYGVNSTEKGDLSSESTVSRIRTEHFPLTLESARPSHTSQYLCASSASTGPQETQYFGPGTRLLVL.

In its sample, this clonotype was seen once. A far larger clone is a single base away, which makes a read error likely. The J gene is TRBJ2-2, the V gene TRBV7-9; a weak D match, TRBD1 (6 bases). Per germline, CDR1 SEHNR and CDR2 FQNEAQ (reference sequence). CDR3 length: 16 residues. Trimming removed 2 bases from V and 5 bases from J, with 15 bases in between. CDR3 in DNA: TGTGCCAGCAGCTTATGGGGGCCGCGCGAAACCGGGGAGCTGTTTTTT. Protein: CASSLWGPRETGELFF.

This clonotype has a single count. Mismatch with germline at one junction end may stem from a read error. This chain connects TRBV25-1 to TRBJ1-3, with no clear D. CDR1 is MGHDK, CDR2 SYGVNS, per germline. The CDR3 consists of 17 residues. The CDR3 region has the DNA TGTGCCAGCAGTGAATCGGGGTCCATGGGCTCTGGAAACACCATATGTTTT. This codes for CASSESGSMGSGNTICF. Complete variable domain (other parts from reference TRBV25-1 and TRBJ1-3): EADIYQTPRYLVIGTGKKITLECSQTMGHDKMYWYQQDPGMELHLIHYSYGVNSTEKGDLSSESTVSRIRTEHFPLTLESARPSHTSQYLCASSESGSMGSGNTICFGEGSWLTVV.

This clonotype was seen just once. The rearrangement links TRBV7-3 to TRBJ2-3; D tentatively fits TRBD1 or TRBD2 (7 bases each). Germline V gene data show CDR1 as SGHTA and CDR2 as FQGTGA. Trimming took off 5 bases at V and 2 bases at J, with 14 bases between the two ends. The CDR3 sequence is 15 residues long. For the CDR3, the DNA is TGTGCCAGCAGCCCCGGGGGGACAGTCACAGATACGCAGTATTTT. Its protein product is CASSPGGTVTDTQYF.

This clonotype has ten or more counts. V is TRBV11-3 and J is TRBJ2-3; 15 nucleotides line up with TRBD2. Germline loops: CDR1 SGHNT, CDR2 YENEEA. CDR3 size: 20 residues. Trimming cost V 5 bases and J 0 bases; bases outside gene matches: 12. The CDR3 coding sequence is TGTGCCAGCAGCCAGCCGGGTCGGACTAGCGGGAGGGGAAGCACAGATACGCAGTATTTT. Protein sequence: CASSQPGRTSGRGSTDTQYF.

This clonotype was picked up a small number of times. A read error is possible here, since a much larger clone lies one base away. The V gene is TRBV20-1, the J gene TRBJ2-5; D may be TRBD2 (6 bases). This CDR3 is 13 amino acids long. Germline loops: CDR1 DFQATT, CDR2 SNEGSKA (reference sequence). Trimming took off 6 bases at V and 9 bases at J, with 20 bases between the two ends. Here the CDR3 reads CSADRVSGEAQYF. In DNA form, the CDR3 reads TGCAGTGCAGATAGGGTCAGTGGGGAGGCCCAGTACTTC.

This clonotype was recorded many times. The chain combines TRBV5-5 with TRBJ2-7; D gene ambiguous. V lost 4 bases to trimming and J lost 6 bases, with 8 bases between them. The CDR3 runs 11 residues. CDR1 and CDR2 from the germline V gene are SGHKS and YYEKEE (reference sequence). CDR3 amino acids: CASSLNSEQYF. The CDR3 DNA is TGTGCCAGCAGCCTGAACAGCGAGCAGTACTTC.

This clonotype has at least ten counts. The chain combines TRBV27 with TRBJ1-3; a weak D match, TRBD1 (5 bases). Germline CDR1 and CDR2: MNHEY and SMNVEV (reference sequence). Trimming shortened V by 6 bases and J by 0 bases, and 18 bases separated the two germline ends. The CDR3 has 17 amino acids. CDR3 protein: CASSPFMTASSGNTIYF. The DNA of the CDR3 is TGTGCCAGCAGCCCATTTATGACAGCGTCCTCTGGAAACACCATATATTTT.

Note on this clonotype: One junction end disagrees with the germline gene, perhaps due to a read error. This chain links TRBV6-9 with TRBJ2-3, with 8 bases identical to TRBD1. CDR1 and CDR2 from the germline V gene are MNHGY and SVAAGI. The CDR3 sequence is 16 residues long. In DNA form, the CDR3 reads TGCGCCAACAGTTTCCCCGACGGACAGGGATTATATACGCAGTATTTT. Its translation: CANSFPDGQGLYTQYF.

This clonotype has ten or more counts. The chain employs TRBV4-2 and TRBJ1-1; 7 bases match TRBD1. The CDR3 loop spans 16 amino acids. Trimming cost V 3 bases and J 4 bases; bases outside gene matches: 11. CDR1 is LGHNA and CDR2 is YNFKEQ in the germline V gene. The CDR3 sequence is CASSHPTQGSGTEAFF. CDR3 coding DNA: TGTGCCAGCAGCCATCCTACACAGGGGTCGGGCACTGAAGCTTTCTTT.

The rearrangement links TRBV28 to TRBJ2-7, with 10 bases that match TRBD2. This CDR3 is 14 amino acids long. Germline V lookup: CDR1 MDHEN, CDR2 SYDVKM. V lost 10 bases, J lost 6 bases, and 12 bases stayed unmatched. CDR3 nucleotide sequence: TGTGCCATCATCCTAGCGGGAGTAACGTCCGAGCAGTACTTC. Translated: CAIILAGVTSEQYF.

As DNA, the CDR3 is TGTGCCAGCAGTGCTCATCGGGAAGGTACAGATACGCAGTATTTT. It is translated as CASSAHREGTDTQYF. The chain employs TRBV2 and TRBJ2-3; weak D call: TRBD2 (5 bases). Per the germline V gene, CDR1 is SNHLY and CDR2 is FYNNEI. CDR3 length: 15 residues. With 4 bases removed from V and 3 bases from J, the gap between germline ends came to 14 bases.

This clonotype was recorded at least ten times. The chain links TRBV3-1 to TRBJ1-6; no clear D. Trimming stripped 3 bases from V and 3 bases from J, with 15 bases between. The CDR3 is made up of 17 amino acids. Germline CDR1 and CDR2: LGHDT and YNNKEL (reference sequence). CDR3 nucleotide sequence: TGTGCCAGCAGCCACTATCCGAAACTAAACTATAATTCACCCCTCCACTTT. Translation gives CASSHYPKLNYNSPLHF.

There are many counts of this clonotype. The CDR3 bases are TGCAGTGCTAGGCCGGACGCCAGGGGCTTTGGCTACACCTTC. This encodes CSARPDARGFGYTF. The rearrangement uses TRBV20-1 and TRBJ1-2; D might be TRBD1 (6 bases). V was trimmed by 3 bases and J by 7 bases, leaving 18 bases between them. Germline V lookup: CDR1 DFQATT, CDR2 SNEGSKA (reference sequence). CDR3 length: 14 residues.

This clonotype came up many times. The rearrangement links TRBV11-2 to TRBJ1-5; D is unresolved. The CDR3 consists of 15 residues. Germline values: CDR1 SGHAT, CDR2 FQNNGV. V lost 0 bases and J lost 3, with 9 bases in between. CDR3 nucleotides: TGTGCCAGCAGCTTAGATGGTATGCACAATCAGCCCCAGCATTTT. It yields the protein CASSLDGMHNQPQHF.

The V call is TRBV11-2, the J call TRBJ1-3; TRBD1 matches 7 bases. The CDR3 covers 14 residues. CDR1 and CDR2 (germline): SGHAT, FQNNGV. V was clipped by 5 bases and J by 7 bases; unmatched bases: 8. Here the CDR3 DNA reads TGTGCCAGCAGCCCCAGACAGGGACGGAACACCATATATTTT. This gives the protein CASSPRQGRNTIYF. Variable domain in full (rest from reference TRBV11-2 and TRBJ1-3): EAGVAQSPRYKIIEKRQSVAFWCNPISGHATLYWYQQILGQGPKLLIQFQNNGVVDDSQLPKDRFSAERLKGVDSTLKIQPAKLEDSAVYLCASSPRQGRNTIYFGEGSWLTVV.

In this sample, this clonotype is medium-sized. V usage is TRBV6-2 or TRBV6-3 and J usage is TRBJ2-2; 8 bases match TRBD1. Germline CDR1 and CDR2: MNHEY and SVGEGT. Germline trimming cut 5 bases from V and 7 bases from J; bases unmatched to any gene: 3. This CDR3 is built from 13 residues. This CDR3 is CASSPGTGGELFF. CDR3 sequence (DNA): TGTGCCAGCAGTCCCGGGACAGGCGGGGAGCTGTTTTTT.

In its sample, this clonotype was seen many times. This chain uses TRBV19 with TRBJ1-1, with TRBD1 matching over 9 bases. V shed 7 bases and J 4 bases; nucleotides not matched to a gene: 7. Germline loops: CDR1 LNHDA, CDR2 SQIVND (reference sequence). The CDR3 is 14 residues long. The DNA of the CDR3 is TGTGCCAGTACCAGGGACAGGGCGGGCACTGAAGCTTTCTTT. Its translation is CASTRDRAGTEAFF. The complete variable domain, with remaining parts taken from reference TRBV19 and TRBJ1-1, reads DGGITQSPKYLFRKEGQNVTLSCEQNLNHDAMYWYRQDPGQGLRLIYYSQIVNDFQKGDIAEGYSVSREKKESFPLTVTSAQKNPTAFYLCASTRDRAGTEAFFGQGTRLTVV.

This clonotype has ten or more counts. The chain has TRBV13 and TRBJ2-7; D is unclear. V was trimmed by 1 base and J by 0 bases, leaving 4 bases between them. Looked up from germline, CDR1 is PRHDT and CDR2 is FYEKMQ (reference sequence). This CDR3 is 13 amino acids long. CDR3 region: CASSLDVSYEQYF. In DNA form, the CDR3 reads TGTGCCAGCAGCTTAGATGTCTCCTACGAGCAGTACTTC.

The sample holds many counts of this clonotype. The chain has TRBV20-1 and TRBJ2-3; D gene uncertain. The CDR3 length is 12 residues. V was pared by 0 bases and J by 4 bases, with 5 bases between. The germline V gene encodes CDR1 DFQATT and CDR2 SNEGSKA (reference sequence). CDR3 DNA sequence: TGCAGTGCTAGAGATCCCCCAGATACGCAGTATTTT. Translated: CSARDPPDTQYF.

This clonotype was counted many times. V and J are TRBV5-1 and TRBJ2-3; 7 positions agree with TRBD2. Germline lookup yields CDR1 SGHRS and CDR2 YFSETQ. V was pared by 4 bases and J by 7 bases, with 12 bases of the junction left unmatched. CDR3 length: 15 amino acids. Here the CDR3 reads CASSAASGTPNTQYF. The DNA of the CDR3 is TGCGCCAGCAGCGCCGCTAGCGGTACCCCCAATACGCAGTATTTT.